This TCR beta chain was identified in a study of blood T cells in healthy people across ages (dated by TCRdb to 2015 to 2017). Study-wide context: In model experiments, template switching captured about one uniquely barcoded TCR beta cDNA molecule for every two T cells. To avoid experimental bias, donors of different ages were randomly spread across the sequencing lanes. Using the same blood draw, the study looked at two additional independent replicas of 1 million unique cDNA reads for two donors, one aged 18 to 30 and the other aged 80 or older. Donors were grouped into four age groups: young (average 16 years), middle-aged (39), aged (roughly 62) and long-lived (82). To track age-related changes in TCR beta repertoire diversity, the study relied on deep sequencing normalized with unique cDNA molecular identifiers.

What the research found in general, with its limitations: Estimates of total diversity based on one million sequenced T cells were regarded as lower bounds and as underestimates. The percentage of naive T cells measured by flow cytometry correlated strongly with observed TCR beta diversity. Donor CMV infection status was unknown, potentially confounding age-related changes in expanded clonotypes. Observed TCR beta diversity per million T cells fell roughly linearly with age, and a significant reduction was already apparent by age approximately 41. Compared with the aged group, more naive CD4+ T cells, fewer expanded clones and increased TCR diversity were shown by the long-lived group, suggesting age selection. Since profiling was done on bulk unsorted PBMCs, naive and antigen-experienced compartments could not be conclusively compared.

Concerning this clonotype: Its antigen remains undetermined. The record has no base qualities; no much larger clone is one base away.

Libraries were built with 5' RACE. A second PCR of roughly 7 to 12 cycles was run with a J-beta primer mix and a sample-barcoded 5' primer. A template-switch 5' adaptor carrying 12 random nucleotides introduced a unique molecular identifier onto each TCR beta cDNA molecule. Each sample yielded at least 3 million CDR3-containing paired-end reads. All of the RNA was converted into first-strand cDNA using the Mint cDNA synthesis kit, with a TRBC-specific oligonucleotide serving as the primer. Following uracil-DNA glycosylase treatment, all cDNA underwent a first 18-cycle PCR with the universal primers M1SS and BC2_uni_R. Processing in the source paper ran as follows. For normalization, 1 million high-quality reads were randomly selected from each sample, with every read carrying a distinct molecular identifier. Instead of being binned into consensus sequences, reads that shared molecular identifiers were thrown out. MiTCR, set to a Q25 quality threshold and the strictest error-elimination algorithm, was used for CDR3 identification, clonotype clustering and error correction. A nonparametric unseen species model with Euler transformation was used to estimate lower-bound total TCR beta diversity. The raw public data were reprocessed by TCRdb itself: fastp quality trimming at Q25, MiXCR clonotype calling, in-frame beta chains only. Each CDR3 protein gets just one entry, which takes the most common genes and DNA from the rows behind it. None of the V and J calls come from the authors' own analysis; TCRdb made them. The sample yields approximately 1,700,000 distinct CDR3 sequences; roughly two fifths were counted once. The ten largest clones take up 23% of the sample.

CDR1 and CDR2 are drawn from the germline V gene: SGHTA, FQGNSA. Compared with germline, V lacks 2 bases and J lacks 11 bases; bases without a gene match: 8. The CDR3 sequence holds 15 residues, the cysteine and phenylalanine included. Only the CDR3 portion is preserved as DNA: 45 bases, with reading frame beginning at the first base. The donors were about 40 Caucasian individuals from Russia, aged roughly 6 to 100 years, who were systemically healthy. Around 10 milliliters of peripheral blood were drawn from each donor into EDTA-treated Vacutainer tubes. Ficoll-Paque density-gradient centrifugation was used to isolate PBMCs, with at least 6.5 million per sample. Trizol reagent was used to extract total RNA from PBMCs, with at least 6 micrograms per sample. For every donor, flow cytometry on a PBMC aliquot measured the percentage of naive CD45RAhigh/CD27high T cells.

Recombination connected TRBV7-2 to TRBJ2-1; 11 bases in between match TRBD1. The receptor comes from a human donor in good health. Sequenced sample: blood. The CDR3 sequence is CASSLLVGDRGKQFF. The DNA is TGTGCCAGCAGCTTATTGGTTGGGGACAGGGGGAAGCAGTTCTTC.